This T cell receptor (beta chain) was recovered during a study of T cells in localized non-small cell lung cancer. Only in-frame clones appear in the TCRdb table, and some are missing; sequencing was by immunoSEQ multiplex PCR. Of 60,000 to 85,000 clones detected, about nine tenths appear once; the ten largest clones hold 20% to 25%. Per germline, CDR1 SGHAT and CDR2 FQNNGV. The CDR3 spans 12 residues. V was shortened by 8 bases and J by 5 bases, with 12 bases between the two germline ends. A word on this clone: The target antigen is unknown.

Notes on the study in general: In adjacent lung, a median about 52 of the top 100 tumor clones were found. Investigators sequenced only a single tumor region, leaving heterogeneity possible. Those with higher blood T cell density had longer overall survival. In uninvolved adjacent lung, T cell clonality reached its highest value, exceeding tumor.

This sequence was found in a male donor aged 60 or older with stage III squamous cell lung carcinoma. Material: peripheral blood, obtained before any cancer treatment. The chain employs TRBV11-2 and TRBJ1-2; D perhaps matches TRBD1 (5 bases). This CDR3 reads CASAPEGYGYTF. The CDR3 DNA reads TGTGCCAGCGCCCCCGAGGGGTATGGCTACACCTTC.